This entry is about one T cell receptor beta chain. The target antigen is unknown. Germline-derived CDR1 and CDR2 are DFQATT and SNEGSKA (reference sequence). The CDR3 is 13 residues long. UMI-labeled 5' RACE yielded the TRB cDNA libraries. TCRdb re-called the 5' RACE reads and catalogs CDR3 proteins one per entry, DNA excluded. The sample yields tens of thousands of distinct CDR3 sequences, of which the top ten take up almost 0.55%. This record comes from a study of CXCR3-negative and CXCR3-positive naive CD8 T cells. Whole-study findings and limits: Naive cells that were CXCR3-positive had more hydrophobic TRB CDR3s (compared with CXCR3-negative naive cells). Diversity proved comparably high across both naive subsets and much lower in memory CD8+ cells. Naive cells that were CXCR3-negative or CXCR3-positive used TRBV-TRBJ genes alike, while memory cells diverged.

The V gene is TRBV20-1, the J gene TRBJ2-2; as DNA is missing, the TRBD1 call by TCRdb cannot be tested. The clonotype originates from a human donor in good health. Some clones in this sample may be carry-over from other donors' samples. The sequenced sample consisted of naive CXCR3+ CD8+ T cells from blood. Subset noted: CD45RO-CCR7+CD27+CD95- naive CD8+ T cells expressing CXCR3 (TNR3+). The CDR3 here is CSAAIGDTGELFF.